The T cell receptor beta chain under discussion was sequenced for a study of blood T cell repertoires in COVID-19. The wider study: Donors in the United States, Italy and Spain gave samples during acute or convalescent COVID-19. From T cells, B-cell-depleted T cells, or PBMCs came the material, which was cDNA or gDNA.

Germline values: CDR1 ENHRY, CDR2 SYGVKD. The CDR3 runs 16 residues. J gave up 9 bases and V 1 base, and 8 bases lay outside the gene matches. Study processing details: Cell counts per sample came from amplifying reference gene primers. Using immunoSEQ multiplex PCR, the repertoire was profiled, and TCRdb retains in-frame clones only, with some absent. The V and J calls and clone size were taken over from that table, and D and trimming were inferred from the DNA. Among 110,000 to 150,000 clones listed, about 70% were seen once. The receptor comes from an elderly man with acute or convalescent COVID-19. The sample taken for sequencing was peripheral blood. This chain joins TRBV10-3 and TRBJ2-1, with 11 positions matching TRBD2. The CDR3 region is CAISEFLAGGAGEQFF. Written as DNA, the CDR3 is TGTGCCATCAGTGAGTTTCTAGCGGGGGGCGCGGGTGAGCAGTTCTTC.